This T cell receptor (beta chain) was recovered during a study of blood T cell repertoires in COVID-19 (dated by TCRdb to about 2020). Study-wide context: The collaborator samples originated in the United States, Italy and Spain and spanned the acute and convalescent phases of COVID-19. The prospective study material was composed of cDNA or gDNA derived from T cells, B-cell-depleted T cells, or PBMCs. A de-identified subject ID, COVID-19 status, age in years and sex were almost always included in the sample metadata. Where available, HLA class I and class II types were taken from metadata supplied by the sample provider and were not determined by assay-based typing. Deeply sampled blood TCRbeta repertoires from subjects exposed to, actively infected with, or recovered from COVID-19 were included in the dataset. The repertoires were released in a freely available public database meant as a resource for research on the immune response to SARS-CoV-2. The samples were drawn from two sources: the first 160 participants of the ongoing ImmuneRACE study, and fewer than 1,500 subjects contributed by 6 global collaborators. Study-wide conclusions, independent of this receptor: The quantity of clinical and demographic metadata differed by source and by participant and was supplied without curation.

This clone was detected once. The clone's antigen remains unknown. Base-call qualities are not available, and no considerably larger clone is one nucleotide away. One collaborating source in Seattle enrolled patients during active infection and followed them longitudinally through the course of disease. Collaborating institutions collected whole blood in K2EDTA tubes following their own protocols. For TCRbeta analysis, collaborators shipped samples as frozen whole blood, isolated PBMCs, or DNA extracted from either of those sample types. TCRbeta CDR3 regions were amplified from genomic DNA by means of the immunoSEQ Assay, a bias-controlled multiplex PCR. The study's processing was this. The number of nucleated cells in each sample was estimated from the amplification of reference gene primers within the assay. To quantify the absolute abundance of each unique TCRbeta CDR3 rearrangement, sequence reads were collapsed and filtered. For each sample, productive Simpson clonality was calculated as the square root of Simpson's diversity index across productive rearrangements. The table comes from immuneACCESS by way of TCRdb, which keeps in-frame sequences with V and J called. Part of the clones is missing from these tables; in studies checked, under half for an unresolved V gene and the rest for unknown reasons. The V and J calls and the clone size are those of that table, but D and trimming were determined from the DNA. The sample table contains about 250,000 clones; only one count was recorded for around 81% of them. Clones ranked in the top ten supply more than 15% of the sample.

The CDR3 runs 18 residues from the cysteine to the phenylalanine. Only the CDR3 portion is preserved as DNA: 54 bases, with reading frame beginning at the first base. Here V drops 2 bases and J drops 1 base, and the junction holds 9 bases not matched to any gene. As encoded in the germline V gene, CDR1 is SGHRS while CDR2 is YFSETQ. The chain is encoded by TRBV5-1 joined to TRBJ2-7; TRBD2 matches 13 bases in the middle. The source is a person aged 70 to 79 with COVID-19, enrolled during active disease. Material: peripheral blood. The encoded CDR3 is CASSFGTSGVSNSYEQYF. At the DNA level, the sequence is TGCGCCAGCAGCTTTGGGACTAGCGGGGTTTCTAATTCCTACGAGCAGTACTTC. Full variable domain (CDR3 extended with the reference TRBV5-1 and TRBJ2-7 proteins): KAGVTQTPRYLIKTRGQQVTLSCSPISGHRSVSWYQQTPGQGLQFLFEYFSETQRNKGNFPGRFSGRQFSNSRSEMNVSTLELGDSALYLCASSFGTSGVSNSYEQYFGPGTRLTVT.